The next 22 T cell receptor beta chains were all read from a single sample in a study of blood T cell repertoires in COVID-19 (dated by TCRdb to the early 2020s). Library generation was performed with the immunoSEQ multiplex PCR assay. Drawn from immuneACCESS, this table holds only the in-frame rearrangements with V and J called that TCRdb kept. Clones are partly lost; checked studies trace under half to an unresolved V gene and leave the rest unexplained. This sample holds about 180,000 clones; 80% to 85% were observed only once. The ten biggest clones cover less than 10% of the sample. The sequencing input was peripheral blood. These receptor sequences come from a woman in her seventies with COVID-19, enrolled during active disease.

This chain connects TRBV30 to TRBJ2-7; 12 nucleotides line up with TRBD2. The V segment lost 0 bases and the J segment 2 bases; nucleotides outside the gene matches: 2. The germline V gene encodes CDR1 GTSNPN and CDR2 SVGIG (reference sequence). The CDR3 contains 15 residues. The CDR3 sequence: CAWSVSSGRAYEQYF. The CDR3 DNA sequence: TGTGCCTGGAGTGTTTCTAGCGGGAGGGCCTACGAGCAGTACTTC.

The genes are TRBV7-9 and TRBJ2-3; 7 bases fit TRBD1. Germline trimming cut 5 bases from V and 0 bases from J; bases unmatched to any gene: 5. The CDR3 consists of 15 residues. Germline V gives CDR1 SEHNR, CDR2 FQNEAQ (reference sequence). The DNA for the CDR3 is TGTGCCAGCAGCCATGGGACAGCTAGCACAGATACGCAGTATTTT. Translated: CASSHGTASTDTQYF.

The genes are TRBV3-1 (or the pseudogene TRBV3-2) and TRBJ2-2; 7 bases are shared with TRBD2. Germline V gene data show CDR1 as LGHDT and CDR2 as YNNKEL (reference sequence). The junction had 6 bases not matched to a gene; V was cut back by 8 bases and J by 0 bases. This CDR3 comprises 15 residues. The CDR3 here is CASQDGGTNTGELFF. The CDR3 DNA reads as TGTGCCAGCCAGGACGGGGGGACGAACACCGGGGAGCTGTTTTTT.

This chain joins TRBV2 and TRBJ2-1; D is possibly TRBD2 (6 bases). In germline, CDR1 is SNHLY, CDR2 FYNNEI. Trimming stripped 6 bases from V and 1 base from J, with 13 bases between. This CDR3 is 15 amino acids long. In DNA form, the CDR3 reads TGTGCCAGCAGGGCCGGGACTCTATCCTACAATGAGCAGTTCTTC. It is translated as CASRAGTLSYNEQFF.

This clone was recorded only once. The chain couples TRBV28 to TRBJ2-1; 10 nucleotides agree with TRBD2. The ends lost 7 bases at V and 4 bases at J; junction bases unmatched: 7. The germline CDR1 and CDR2 sequences are MDHEN and SYDVKM. The CDR3 contains 15 residues. DNA of the CDR3: TGTGCCAGCACCGATGCGACTAGCGGGTACAATGAGCAGTTCTTC. Its protein is CASTDATSGYNEQFF.

The chain recombines TRBV4-1 with TRBJ1-3; no definite D call. The CDR3 extends over 14 amino acids. The V gene lost 0 bases and the J gene lost 4 bases, with 7 bases spanning the gap. Germline loops: CDR1 MGHRA, CDR2 YSYEKL. The CDR3 coding sequence is TGCGCCAGCAGCCAAGATCTTGCGGGAAACACCATATATTTT. This codes for CASSQDLAGNTIYF.

This clone was found a few times. The genes are TRBV28 and TRBJ2-1; 7 bases are shared with TRBD1. CDR1 and CDR2 from the germline V gene are MDHEN and SYDVKM. This CDR3 contains 15 residues. The junction had 9 bases not matched to a gene; V was cut back by 4 bases and J by 6 bases. CDR3 protein: CASSSIETGRNEQFF. CDR3 sequence (DNA): TGTGCCAGCAGTTCCATCGAGACAGGGCGCAATGAGCAGTTCTTC.

V gene TRBV7-9 combines with J gene TRBJ2-2, with D possibly matching TRBD2 (6 bases). The germline V gene has CDR1 SEHNR and CDR2 FQNEAQ (reference sequence). Trimming removed 2 bases from V and 6 bases from J, with 13 bases in between. The CDR3 covers 15 residues. The CDR3 DNA is TGTGCCAGCAGCTTAAGTACGGGAGAGGCCGGGGAGCTGTTTTTT. As protein: CASSLSTGEAGELFF.

CDR3 amino acids: CASSSAGITEAFF. CDR3 sequence (DNA): TGTGCCAGCAGTTCCGCAGGGATCACTGAAGCTTTCTTT. The chain employs TRBV27 and TRBJ1-1, with a weak D call TRBD1 (5 bases). This CDR3 region has 13 residues. Germline V CDR1 and CDR2: MNHEY, SMNVEV (reference sequence). Trimming shortened V by 4 bases and J by 4 bases, and 10 bases separated the two germline ends.

This clone was detected only a few times. The genes are TRBV6-2 or TRBV6-3 and TRBJ1-5; D gene uncertain. The V gene lost 4 bases and the J gene lost 2 bases, with 9 bases spanning the gap. Germline-derived CDR1 and CDR2 are MNHEY and SVGEGT. This CDR3 is built from 14 residues. CDR3 nucleotides: TGTGCCAGCAGTTCGGTTCCGGGCAATCAGCCCCAGCATTTT. It encodes CASSSVPGNQPQHF.

V and J are TRBV18 and TRBJ1-6; tentatively, D is TRBD1 (6 bases). V was pared by 4 bases and J by 6 bases, with 16 bases between. Germline V gives CDR1 KGHSH, CDR2 LQKENI. This CDR3 comprises 16 residues. CDR3 loop: CASSRSSRDTNSPLHF. CDR3 DNA: TGTGCCAGCTCACGCTCCTCCCGGGACACTAATTCACCCCTCCACTTT.

The gene calls are TRBV7-2 and TRBJ2-2; TRBD2 might be the D (6 bases). Trimming removed 3 bases at V and 7 bases at J, with 12 bases between. The CDR3 is 14 residues long. The germline CDR1 and CDR2 sequences are SGHTA and FQGNSA. The CDR3 here is CASSFGLSGGELFF. In DNA form, the CDR3 reads TGTGCCAGCAGCTTTGGACTAAGCGGCGGGGAGCTGTTTTTT.

This clone was seen once. J is TRBJ1-6 and V is TRBV18, with 9 bases identical to TRBD1. CDR1 is KGHSH, CDR2 LQKENI, per germline. The CDR3 length is 14 residues. The J segment lost 10 bases and the V segment lost 5 bases, leaving 6 bases of the junction unmatched. Written as DNA, the CDR3 is TGTGCCAGCTCATCGGGACAGGGTTACTCACCCCTCCACTTT. Its protein is CASSSGQGYSPLHF.

J is TRBJ1-2 and V is TRBV27; TRBD1 might be the D (6 bases). The germline CDR1 and CDR2 sequences are MNHEY and SMNVEV (reference sequence). Between the trimmed V and J ends, which lost 5 bases and 7 bases, there was a span of 14 bases. The CDR3 is 13 residues long. This chain's CDR3 is CASSPAGAGGYTF. In DNA, the CDR3 is TGTGCCAGCAGTCCAGCAGGGGCGGGTGGCTACACCTTC.

V gene TRBV28 combines with J gene TRBJ1-2; 7 positions agree with TRBD1. Germline loops: CDR1 MDHEN, CDR2 SYDVKM. This CDR3 is built from 15 residues. Trimming cost V 3 bases and J 6 bases; bases outside gene matches: 10. CDR3 DNA: TGTGCCAGCAGTTTGGTTAGGACAGGCGGAGATGGCTACACCTTC. Amino acids: CASSLVRTGGDGYTF.

The chain has TRBV5-1 and TRBJ2-1; 7 bases line up with TRBD1. Germline V gene data show CDR1 as SGHRS and CDR2 as YFSETQ. J was trimmed by 9 bases and V by 4 bases; bases with no gene match: 10. This CDR3 contains 14 residues. The chain's CDR3 is CASSRGRDFGEQFF. In DNA form, the CDR3 reads TGCGCCAGCAGCAGGGGGCGCGATTTCGGTGAGCAGTTCTTC.

This clone was seen just once. The gene calls are TRBV5-1 and TRBJ2-5, with D tentatively TRBD2 (5 bases). From germline, CDR1 is SGHRS and CDR2 YFSETQ. Trimming cost V 7 bases and J 4 bases, with 17 bases left between them. This CDR3 has 14 amino acids. CDR3 sequence: CASHTGSSRETQYF. CDR3 nucleotides: TGCGCCAGCCACACGGGAAGTTCCCGAGAGACCCAGTACTTC.

The chain carries TRBV19 and TRBJ1-5; 9 bases match TRBD1. Trimming cost V 7 bases and J 4 bases; bases outside gene matches: 11. The length of the CDR3 is 16 residues. Looked up from germline, CDR1 is LNHDA and CDR2 is SQIVND (reference sequence). The CDR3 DNA sequence: TGTGCCAGTACCTATAGATCCGGGACAGGGAATCAGCCCCAGCATTTT. It encodes CASTYRSGTGNQPQHF.

J is TRBJ1-1 and V is TRBV24-1, with unresolved D. V shed 0 bases and J shed 0 bases, with 4 bases lying between them. This CDR3 is built from 14 residues. Germline V lookup: CDR1 KGHDR, CDR2 SFDVKD. The CDR3 nucleotides are TGTGCCACCAGTGATTTGCCTCTGAACACTGAAGCTTTCTTT. Translated, it gives CATSDLPLNTEAFF.

The rearrangement uses TRBV5-4 and TRBJ2-3; the match to TRBD2 covers 15 bases. V shed 0 bases and J 3 bases; nucleotides not matched to a gene: 5. CDR3 length: 18 amino acids. Germline CDR1 SGHNT, CDR2 YYREEE (reference sequence). The chain's CDR3 is CASSLGTSGRESTDTQYF. The CDR3 DNA is TGTGCCAGCAGCTTGGGGACTAGCGGGAGGGAATCAACAGATACGCAGTATTTT.

This clone occurred a few times. The rearrangement joins TRBV3-1 (or the pseudogene TRBV3-2) to TRBJ2-7; 11 nucleotides match TRBD2. V shed 2 bases, J shed 3 bases, and the junction held 6 bases outside the gene matches. Germline assignment: CDR1 LGHDT and CDR2 YNNKEL (reference sequence). This CDR3 is built from 16 residues. The CDR3 bases are TGTGCCAGCAGCCAACTACTAGCGGGAGTTGGCTACGAGCAGTACTTC. It is translated as CASSQLLAGVGYEQYF.

V usage is TRBV4-3 and J usage is TRBJ2-1; the D gene is possibly TRBD2 (5 bases). In germline, CDR1 is LGHNA, CDR2 YSLEER. The V end was cut by 0 bases, the J end by 6 bases, with 12 bases between. This CDR3 comprises 15 residues. The CDR3 reads CASSQDEAVANEQFF. DNA of the CDR3: TGCGCCAGCAGCCAAGACGAAGCGGTGGCCAATGAGCAGTTCTTC.